This passage covers 2 T cell receptor beta chains from one sample sequenced in a study of blood T cells in healthy people across ages. A second about 7 to 12 cycle PCR used barcoded and J-beta primers. TCRdb analysed the 5' RACE reads with MiXCR anew, one entry per CDR3 protein. The sample yields about 1.5 million distinct CDR3 sequences, approximately 43% seen once. Sequencing was performed on blood. The origin of the receptors is a woman aged 18-29 years in good health.

This clonotype appeared a single time. The chain uses TRBV2 and TRBJ1-1; D is uncertain. Germline V gene lookup returns CDR1 SNHLY and CDR2 FYNNEI. The CDR3 spans 12 residues. Between the trimmed V and J ends, which lost 2 bases and 2 bases, there was a span of 3 bases. The CDR3 sequence: CASSEPNTEAFF. The DNA of the CDR3 is TGTGCCAGCAGTGAACCCAACACTGAAGCTTTCTTT.

This clonotype showed up just a few times. This chain links TRBV6-1 with TRBJ2-7; D gene ambiguous. Trimming took off 7 bases at V and 3 bases at J, with 4 bases between the two ends. The CDR3 covers 10 residues. Germline V lookup: CDR1 MNHNS, CDR2 SASEGT. The CDR3, as DNA: TGTGCCAGCAATGGCTACGAGCAGTACTTC. Its translation is CASNGYEQYF.